The T cell receptor beta chain described here comes from a study of vaccination effects on CD4 cells after COVID-19. Between the trimmed V and J ends, which lost 5 bases and 2 bases, there was a span of 7 bases. The CDR3 spans 12 residues. Germline values: CDR1 SGHRS, CDR2 YFSETQ. Sequencing was performed with immunoSEQ multiplex PCR; in TCRdb, only in-frame clones are kept and a portion is missing. The sample has about 45,000 clones; 72% are singletons. Details on this clone: The antigen remains undetermined.

The culture ran for approximately 10 days before CD4+ T cells were isolated. The participants, recipients of two vaccine doses, got either BNT162b2 or mRNA-1273. Sequences were derived from CD4+ T cells from PBMCs cultured without peptide, sampled after COVID-19 vaccination. The receptor's source is a human donor who received a COVID-19 vaccine. The chain is built from TRBV5-1 and TRBJ2-5, with unresolved D. The CDR3 here is CASRSQQETQYF. The CDR3 DNA is TGCGCCAGCAGGTCCCAGCAAGAGACCCAGTACTTC.